The entry below gives a single T cell receptor (beta chain) sequence along with its context. Antigen: not known. The data stem from a study of cytomegalovirus exposure and HLA in healthy donors. Notes on the study in general: Owing to their indistinguishability, certain V segments, notably TRBV6-2 and TRBV6-3, were excluded. It was 150 to 200 TCR beta chains that were listed as cytomegalovirus-associated.

V dropped 0 bases and J dropped 3 bases, with 11 bases sitting between them. Germline V gene sequence: CDR1 SGHDN, CDR2 FVKESK. CDR3 length: 15 residues. PCR primers comprised 60 Vbeta and 13 Jbeta primers. Clones were sequenced by immunoSEQ multiplex PCR, and TCRdb holds only the in-frame ones, with some missing. The sample yields approximately 130,000 clones, approximately 86% seen once. The TCR was taken from a boy between 10 and 17 years old in good health and CMV-seronegative. Sequences were obtained from PBMCs. The V gene is TRBV14, the J gene TRBJ1-2, with D possibly matching TRBD1 (5 bases). The CDR3 protein is CASSQENRHYYGYTF. The CDR3 DNA reads TGTGCCAGCAGCCAAGAAAACAGGCATTACTATGGCTACACCTTC.